This T cell receptor (beta chain) was retrieved from a study of cytomegalovirus exposure and HLA in healthy donors (dated by TCRdb to between 2016 and 2019). With respect to the entire study: An earlier analysis of 587 of the donors reported 250 to 350 Gb of sequence data and some 110 million unique TCR beta sequences obtained from about 180 million T cells. Around 320 gigabases of sequencing data and approximately 80 million unique TCR sequences were included in an early release covering around 650 HLA-typed donors. Of the 398 genotyped donors, approximately 83% fell in the genetic ancestry cluster associated with self-reported Caucasian donors. The study was designed to test whether signatures of past pathogen exposure could be identified by cataloging public T cell receptors. The study profiled the T cell repertoires of about 640 subjects by immunosequencing and related them to cytomegalovirus serostatus. In addition to the first cohort of around 670 subjects, a separate validation cohort of 120 different subjects was used. To predict cytomegalovirus infection status, the study brought together high-throughput TCR immunosequencing, statistical association of individual TCRs with disease status, and machine learning. To study patterns of TCR occurrence, a later analysis re-analyzed previously published TCR beta repertoires from 550 to 800 donors and added high-resolution HLA genotyping. Rather than using new phenotypic data, the later analysis identified candidate immune exposures from TCR beta sequences and from how often those sequences occurred across donors. An earlier analysis of 500 to 650 of the donors applied high-throughput TCR beta sequencing to assess whether each TCR beta V gene segment acted as functional or pseudogenic. Donor age, sex, ethnicity and CMV serostatus were compiled alongside the repertoire data. In a later genetic analysis, genome-wide SNP genotypes for 398 of the 666 donors were used, and that subset was treated as a discovery cohort. Every repertoire in the discovery cohort had been generated on one and the same sequencing platform. Class I and class II HLA loci were covered by the typing at four-digit resolution. The number of typed donors differed by locus: about 629-640 for A, B, C, DRB1 and DQB1; approximately 520 for DQA1; some 590 for DPA1; and 400 to 480 for DPB1. Roughly 5 DR-DQ haplotypes were handled as single units for association and clustering because linkage in the cohort was strong. Among roughly 400 genotyped donors of the cohort, an average of roughly 240,000 unique TCR beta nucleotide sequences were sequenced per donor, around 18% of them non-productive.

The cohort was made up of 500 to 850 healthy bone marrow donors. At the time of sampling, all cohort members were nominally healthy, though unrecorded immune exposures were likely present. The donor was CMV seronegative and belonged to the group of 320 or so seronegative cohort members. A peripheral blood sample was provided by each donor, and peripheral blood mononuclear cells were used for TCR beta sequencing. The Qiagen DNeasy Blood Extraction Kit was used to extract genomic DNA from the blood cell samples. CDR1 and CDR2 are read off the germline V gene as SGHVS and FQNEAQ. From cysteine to phenylalanine, the CDR3 is 17 amino acids long. The read is trimmed to its CDR3 DNA, 51 bases read in frame from base 1. V drops 1 base and J drops 0 bases, leaving 13 bases in between. Of note for this clone: Its antigen is currently not known. No clone much larger than this one lies a single base away; base qualities are absent.

The receptor library was made with the immunoSEQ multiplex PCR assay. For the multiplex PCR, a mixture combining 60 forward primers for TCR Vbeta segments and 13 reverse primers for TCR Jbeta segments was used. Amplification of the CDR3 region of rearranged TCR beta genes was performed with a multiplex PCR assay on genomic DNA. The amplified TCR beta libraries were sequenced on the Illumina HiSeq System as 87-base-pair reads. The authors' analysis ran thus. Across the roughly 600 repertoires, a later analysis counted approximately 75 million unique TCR beta chains, roughly 11 million of which were shared by at least two donors. Raw reads were error-corrected and collapsed into unique sequences by a nearest-neighbor algorithm in which closely related sequences were merged to remove PCR and sequencing errors. To assign V, D and J gene segments, CDR3 sequences were aligned to IMGT reference sequences. For a sequence to be retained, a match of at least six nucleotides to both a V gene segment and a J gene segment was required. Rearrangements were called productive when the CDR3 lacked stop codons and stayed in frame with V and J; all others were non-productive. Following IMGT convention, CDR3 was defined as the stretch from the second conserved V-encoded cysteine up to the conserved J-encoded phenylalanine. Sequences without an unambiguous match to a single V gene segment were excluded from the earlier analysis of 450 to 650 of the donors. In an earlier analysis of 587 of the donors, V segments were called functional above 56.7% productive rearrangements and were called segregating when the between-donor standard deviation exceeded 5%. A statistical classification framework was built for diagnosing cytomegalovirus status from the catalog of TCR beta chain sequences. In a later analysis, TCR nucleotide sequences were compared against IMGT/GENE-DB human TR gene sequences so that V and J genes could be assigned. In a later analysis, CDR3 sequences and most-parsimonious VDJ recombination scenarios were assigned using the TCRdist pipeline. In a later analysis, every TCR beta chain was defined by the combination of its CDR3 amino acid sequence and its V-gene family, and reads without a unique V-gene family were dropped. In a later analysis, some 600 highly shared, low-generation-probability nucleotide sequences were removed to address suspected cross-contamination and a sequencing artifact. For each public chain, a later analysis derived a clonal expansion index from normalized ranks of inferred template counts within each repertoire. A later analysis computed generation probabilities with a VDJ recombination model fitted to out-of-frame rearrangements, and checked the results against IGoR. Hypergeometric tests were used in a later analysis to score TCR-TCR, TCR-HLA and TCR-CMV co-occurrence, with a repertoire-size bias correction applied to the TCR pairs. A later analysis estimated false discovery rates by permuting HLA or CMV assignments 20 times. In a later analysis, co-occurring TCRs were grouped using DBSCAN, with TCRdist sequence similarity added in when clustering inside HLA-allele-positive subsets. For co-occurrence clustering, repertoires with fewer than 30,000 or more than 120,000 public chains were excluded, along with five or six repertoires with anomalous nucleotide sharing. The source is immuneACCESS, and TCRdb retained only in-frame sequences with V and J called. Part of the clones is not carried over; for the studies checked, unresolved V genes explain less than half of this, and the remainder is unexplained. V and J calls and clone size come straight from that table; D and trimming were deduced from the DNA. This sample is represented by 220,000 or so clones; more than 75% of them were singletons. The top ten constitute 2.7% of the sample.

General findings and caveats noted by the study authors: Compared with equally common non-associated chains, HLA-associated TCR beta chains in a later analysis were more clonally expanded and had lower generation probabilities. A later analysis reported that several top co-occurrence clusters appeared linked to parvovirus B19, influenza, CMV and Epstein-Barr virus. Linkage disequilibrium might explain the correlated functional status among segregating V segments, but an unknown experimental factor could not be excluded. Presence/absence analyses assumed roughly uniform sequencing depth across donors, an assumption that may not hold. In a later genetic analysis, a missense DCLRE1C variant was associated with V-gene and J-gene trimming of TCR beta chains, and the association was replicated in an independent cohort. A later genetic analysis reported fewer N-insertions in productive TCRs among donors in an Asian-associated ancestry cluster than the approximately 700-donor mean. In an earlier analysis of 500 to 650 of the donors, most TCR beta V segments appeared in productive rearrangements about 90% or about 30% of the time, broadly matching IMGT annotations. According to a later analysis, TCR association rates differed among HLA loci, with DRB1 alleles showing the most associated TCRs and HLA-C alleles showing the fewest. This cohort had only TCR beta chains sequenced, and the lack of alpha or paired-chain data limited which features could be detected. Assigning TCR associations to individual alleles was difficult when HLA alleles, especially DR and DQ, strongly co-occurred. The only immune exposure information available for the cohort was CMV serostatus. A later analysis associated about 18,000 TCR beta sequences with specific HLA alleles at a false discovery rate of 0.05. Some IMGT-functional V segments, including TRBV6-2 and TRBV6-3, could not be told apart with the 87-base-pair reads, so those segments were excluded. A further reported finding was that TCR beta sequences accurately predicted the HLA-A and HLA-B alleles for most subjects in the first cohort. Around 16 rarely observed V segments, including chromosome 9 orphons, were excluded from the earlier analysis of some 590 of the donors because counts were too low. A later analysis found that most CMV-associated TCR beta chains appeared HLA-restricted, with HLA associations seemingly driven largely by CMV exposure. Because HLA typing was unavailable for some donors at each locus, only the typed subset was used in association tests. In vitro tests confirmed that a few of the cytomegalovirus-associated TCR beta chains recognize cytomegalovirus antigens. The classifier was reported to diagnose cytomegalovirus status with high specificity and sensitivity in both the original and validation cohorts. The study gave a list of about 170 TCR beta chains associated with cytomegalovirus. Across donors, most TCR sequences were observed very rarely, whereas some public TCRs were present in many individuals. The sequencing pipeline was judged likely to have produced a cluster of highly shared sequence variants as a technical artifact. According to the authors, the approach could potentially be generalized to other disease states and immunological phenotypes.

Sequencing input: PBMCs. This TCR derives from a woman in her forties in good health and CMV-seronegative. In this chain, TRBV7-8 is recombined with TRBJ2-1; the D region possibly corresponds to TRBD2 (6 bases align). The DNA is as follows: TGTGCCAGCAGCTTAGATGGGCGGGGACTCTCCTACAATGAGCAGTTCTTC. It specifies CASSLDGRGLSYNEQFF.